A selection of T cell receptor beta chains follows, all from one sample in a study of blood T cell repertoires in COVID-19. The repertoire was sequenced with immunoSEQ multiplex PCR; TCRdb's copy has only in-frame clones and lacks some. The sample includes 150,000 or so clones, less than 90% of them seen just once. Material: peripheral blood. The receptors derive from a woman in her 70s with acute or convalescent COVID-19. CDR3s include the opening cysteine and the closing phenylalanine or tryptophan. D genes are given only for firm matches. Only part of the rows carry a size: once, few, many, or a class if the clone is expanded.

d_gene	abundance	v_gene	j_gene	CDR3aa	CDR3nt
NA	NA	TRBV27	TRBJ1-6	CASSLLGAGWDSPLHF	TGTGCCAGCAGTTTACTGGGCGCGGGGTGGGATTCACCCCTCCACTTT
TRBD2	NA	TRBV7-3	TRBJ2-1	CASNLGLDHNEQFF	TGTGCCAGCAATCTTGGACTAGACCACAATGAGCAGTTCTTC
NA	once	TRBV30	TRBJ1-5	CAWSTGGHQPQHF	TGTGCCTGGAGTACGGGGGGACATCAGCCCCAGCATTTT
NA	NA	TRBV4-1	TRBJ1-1	CASSQDLLRQNTEAFF	TGCGCCAGCAGCCAAGATCTGTTGAGACAGAACACTGAAGCTTTCTTT
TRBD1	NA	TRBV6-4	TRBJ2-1	CASSQTGTGPYNEQFF	TGTGCCAGCAGTCAGACCGGGACAGGGCCCTACAATGAGCAGTTCTTC
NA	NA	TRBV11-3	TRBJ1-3	CASSLDGQAGNTIYF	TGTGCCAGCAGCTTAGATGGCCAGGCTGGAAACACCATATATTTT
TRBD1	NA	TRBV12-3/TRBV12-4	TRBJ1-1	CASRVDRRTEAFF	TGTGCCAGCAGAGTGGACAGGCGAACTGAAGCTTTCTTT
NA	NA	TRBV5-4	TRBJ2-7	CASSFSGQLPHEQYF	TGTGCCAGCAGCTTTAGCGGACAACTCCCCCACGAGCAGTACTTC
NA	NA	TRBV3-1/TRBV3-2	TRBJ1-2	CASSHSGGYFYGYTF	TGTGCCAGCAGCCACTCCGGGGGGTACTTCTATGGCTACACCTTC
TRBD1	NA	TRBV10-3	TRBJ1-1	CAISDGQGWEVTEAFF	TGTGCCATCAGTGACGGACAGGGGTGGGAAGTCACTGAAGCTTTCTTT
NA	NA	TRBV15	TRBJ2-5	CATSRGDRTYQETQYF	TGTGCCACCAGCAGAGGTGACAGGACTTACCAAGAGACCCAGTACTTC
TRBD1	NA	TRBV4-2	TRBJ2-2	CASSPQDRGDTGELFF	TGTGCCAGCAGCCCGCAGGACAGGGGCGACACCGGGGAGCTGTTTTTT
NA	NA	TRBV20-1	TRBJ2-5	CSAGGGLLEETQYF	TGCAGTGCTGGTGGGGGACTTCTAGAAGAGACCCAGTACTTC
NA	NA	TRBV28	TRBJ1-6	CASSLYNSPLHF	TGTGCCAGCAGCCTTTATAATTCACCCCTCCACTTT
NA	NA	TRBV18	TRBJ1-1	CASSPRDIGVGTEAFF	TGTGCCAGCTCGCCCCGGGACATCGGGGTTGGCACTGAAGCTTTCTTT
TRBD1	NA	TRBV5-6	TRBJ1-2	CASSWWETGERGMNGYTF	TGTGCCAGCAGCTGGTGGGAGACAGGGGAAAGGGGTATGAATGGCTACACCTTC
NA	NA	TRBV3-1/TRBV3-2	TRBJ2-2	CASSQDRAAGELFF	TGTGCCAGCAGCCAAGATAGAGCGGCCGGGGAGCTGTTTTTT
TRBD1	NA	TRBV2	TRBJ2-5	CASSEGDRVGETQYF	TGTGCCAGCAGTGAGGGTGACAGGGTTGGAGAGACCCAGTACTTC
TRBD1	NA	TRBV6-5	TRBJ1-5	CASRRDSIGPQHF	TGTGCCAGCAGGAGGGACAGTATAGGGCCCCAGCATTTT
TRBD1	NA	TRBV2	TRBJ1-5	CASSPGQGGRQPQHF	TGTGCCAGCAGCCCCGGACAGGGAGGGAGGCAGCCCCAGCATTTT
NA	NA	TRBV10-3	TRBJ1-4	CAISGGATNEKLFF	TGTGCCATCAGTGGGGGGGCAACTAATGAAAAACTGTTTTTT
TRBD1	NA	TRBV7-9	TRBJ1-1	CASSPRQGALTEAFF	TGTGCCAGCAGCCCCAGACAGGGGGCGCTGACTGAAGCTTTCTTT
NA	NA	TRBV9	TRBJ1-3	CASSAREGNTIYF	TGTGCCAGCAGCGCCAGGGAAGGAAACACCATATATTTT
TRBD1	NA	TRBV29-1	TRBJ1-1	CSARLQGANTEAFF	TGCAGCGCCCGACTACAGGGGGCGAACACTGAAGCTTTCTTT
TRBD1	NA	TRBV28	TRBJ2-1	CASSFISGGSYNEQFF	TGTGCCAGCAGTTTTATTTCAGGGGGCTCCTACAATGAGCAGTTCTTC
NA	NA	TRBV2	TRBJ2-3	CASTEQRTQYF	TGTGCCAGCACCGAGCAGCGTACGCAGTATTTT
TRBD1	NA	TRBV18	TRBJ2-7	CASSPTGAHEQYF	TGTGCCAGCTCACCGACAGGGGCCCACGAGCAGTACTTC
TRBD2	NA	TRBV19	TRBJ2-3	CASSPRGAGGRDTQYF	TGTGCCAGTAGTCCCCGGGGAGCGGGGGGCAGGGATACGCAGTATTTT
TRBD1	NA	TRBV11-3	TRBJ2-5	CASSAGTGGWETQYF	TGTGCCAGCAGCGCCGGGACAGGGGGATGGGAGACCCAGTACTTC
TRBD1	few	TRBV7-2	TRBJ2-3	CASSLGQGAGDTQYF	TGTGCCAGCAGCTTAGGACAGGGGGCTGGAGATACGCAGTATTTT
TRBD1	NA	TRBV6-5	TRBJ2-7	CATSPGTVSAYEQYF	TGTGCCACCTCCCCTGGGACAGTCTCGGCCTACGAGCAGTACTTC
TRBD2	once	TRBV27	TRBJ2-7	CASRPTGGPVYEQYF	TGTGCCAGCAGGCCAACGGGGGGGCCGGTGTACGAGCAGTACTTC
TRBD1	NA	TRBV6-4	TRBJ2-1	CASSSGTGDYNEQFF	TGTGCCAGTTCCTCCGGGACAGGGGACTACAATGAGCAGTTCTTC
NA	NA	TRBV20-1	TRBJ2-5	CSANRDETQYF	TGCAGTGCTAACAGGGATGAGACCCAGTACTTC
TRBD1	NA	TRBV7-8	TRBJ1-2	CASSPMGQATYGYTF	TGTGCCAGCAGTCCCATGGGACAGGCAACCTATGGCTACACCTTC
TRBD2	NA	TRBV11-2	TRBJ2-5	CASSQGLAVYQETQYF	TGTGCCAGCAGCCAGGGACTAGCGGTCTACCAAGAGACCCAGTACTTC
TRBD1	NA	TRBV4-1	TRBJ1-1	CASSQDRGTGVEAFF	TGCGCCAGCAGCCAAGATAGGGGGACAGGGGTTGAAGCTTTCTTT